A single sample gave rise to the 7 T cell receptor beta chains below, sequenced in a study of neoadjuvant nivolumab and ipilimumab in lung cancer (dated by TCRdb to 2018 to 2020). The library was made by the immunoSEQ multiplex PCR assay. Not all clones reach the TCRdb copy of this immuneACCESS table, which keeps in-frame sequences only. Checked studies attribute under half of the gap to unresolved V genes and leave the rest unexplained. The sample table lists about 38,000 clones, roughly nine tenths of them with a count of one. Of the sample, roughly 3.3% is held by the ten largest clones. The sample's time point label, decoded: pretherapy, before neoadjuvant immune checkpoint inhibitors. The specimen comprised peripheral blood, sampled before neoadjuvant nivolumab, alone or with ipilimumab. These receptors were taken from an adult with non-small cell lung cancer.

The chain uses TRBV28 and TRBJ2-3; D might be TRBD2 (6 bases). From germline, CDR1 is MDHEN and CDR2 SYDVKM. This CDR3 has 12 amino acids. CDR3 protein: CACRRAPDTQYF. DNA for the CDR3: TGTGCATGTAGGAGGGCCCCAGATACGCAGTATTTT.

This chain links TRBV7-8 with TRBJ1-2, with D unclear. The CDR3 runs to 12 residues. V was cut by 5 bases and J by 8 bases, with 12 bases left in between. CDR1 and CDR2 from the germline V gene are SGHVS and FQNEAQ. CDR3 DNA: TGTGCCAGCAGCGCCGTAAGCGGCGGCTACACCTTC. Residues: CASSAVSGGYTF.

The chain joins TRBV18 to TRBJ1-4; 7 bases map to TRBD1. CDR3 length: 17 residues. With 3 bases clipped from V and 0 bases from J, the junction kept 7 bases outside the gene matches. Germline V lookup: CDR1 KGHSH, CDR2 LQKENI. For the CDR3, the DNA is TGTGCCAGCTCACCGGGACAGCGAATATCAACTAATGAAAAACTGTTTTTT. Its translation: CASSPGQRISTNEKLFF.

This chain joins TRBV18 and TRBJ1-2; 8 positions agree with TRBD1. CDR1 KGHSH and CDR2 LQKENI come from the germline V gene. V trimming: 3 bases; J trimming: 2 bases; junction bases outside the gene matches: 2. The CDR3 covers 14 residues. DNA for the CDR3: TGTGCCAGCTCACCGGACAGGGAAAACTATGGCTACACCTTC. As protein: CASSPDRENYGYTF. Full variable domain (rest looked up from reference TRBV18 and TRBJ1-2): NAGVMQNPRHLVRRRGQEARLRCSPMKGHSHVYWYRQLPEEGLKFMVYLQKENIIDESGMPKERFSAEFPKEGPSILRIQQVVRGDSAAYFCASSPDRENYGYTFGSGTRLTVV.

This chain links TRBV7-9 with TRBJ1-1; D is undetermined. In germline, CDR1 is SEHNR, CDR2 FQNEAQ (reference sequence). The ends were cut back, 7 bases at V and 2 bases at J, with 8 bases in the middle. The CDR3 runs 12 residues. The CDR3 DNA reads TGTGCCAGCAAAGGTTCAAACACTGAAGCTTTCTTT. The encoded protein is CASKGSNTEAFF.

In regard to this clone: The sample holds other DNA sequences that translate to the same CDR3. This chain links TRBV5-1 with TRBJ2-7; the D is unclear. Germline values: CDR1 SGHRS, CDR2 YFSETQ. Trimming cost V 5 bases and J 1 base, with 7 bases left between them. There are 12 residues in the CDR3. This chain's CDR3 is CASRLESYEQYF. CDR3 bases: TGCGCCAGCAGATTAGAGTCCTACGAGCAGTACTTC.

The chain recombines TRBV14 with TRBJ1-1; D not certain. V was trimmed by 4 bases and J by 4 bases, leaving 10 bases between them. The CDR3 loop spans 13 amino acids. Germline lookup yields CDR1 SGHDN and CDR2 FVKESK. CDR3 DNA sequence: TGTGCCAGCAGCCCTCGACGGGCCACTGAAGCTTTCTTT. As protein: CASSPRRATEAFF.